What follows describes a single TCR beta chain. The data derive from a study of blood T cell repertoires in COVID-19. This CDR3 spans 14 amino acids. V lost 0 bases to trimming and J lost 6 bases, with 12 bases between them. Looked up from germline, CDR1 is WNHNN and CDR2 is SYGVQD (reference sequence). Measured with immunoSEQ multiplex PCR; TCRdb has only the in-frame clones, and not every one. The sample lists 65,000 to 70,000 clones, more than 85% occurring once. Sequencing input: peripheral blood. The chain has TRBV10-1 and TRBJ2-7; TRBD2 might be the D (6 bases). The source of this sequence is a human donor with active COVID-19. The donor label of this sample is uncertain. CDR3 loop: CASSESGGESEQYF. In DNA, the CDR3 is TGCGCCAGCAGTGAGTCGGGGGGTGAGAGCGAGCAGTACTTC.